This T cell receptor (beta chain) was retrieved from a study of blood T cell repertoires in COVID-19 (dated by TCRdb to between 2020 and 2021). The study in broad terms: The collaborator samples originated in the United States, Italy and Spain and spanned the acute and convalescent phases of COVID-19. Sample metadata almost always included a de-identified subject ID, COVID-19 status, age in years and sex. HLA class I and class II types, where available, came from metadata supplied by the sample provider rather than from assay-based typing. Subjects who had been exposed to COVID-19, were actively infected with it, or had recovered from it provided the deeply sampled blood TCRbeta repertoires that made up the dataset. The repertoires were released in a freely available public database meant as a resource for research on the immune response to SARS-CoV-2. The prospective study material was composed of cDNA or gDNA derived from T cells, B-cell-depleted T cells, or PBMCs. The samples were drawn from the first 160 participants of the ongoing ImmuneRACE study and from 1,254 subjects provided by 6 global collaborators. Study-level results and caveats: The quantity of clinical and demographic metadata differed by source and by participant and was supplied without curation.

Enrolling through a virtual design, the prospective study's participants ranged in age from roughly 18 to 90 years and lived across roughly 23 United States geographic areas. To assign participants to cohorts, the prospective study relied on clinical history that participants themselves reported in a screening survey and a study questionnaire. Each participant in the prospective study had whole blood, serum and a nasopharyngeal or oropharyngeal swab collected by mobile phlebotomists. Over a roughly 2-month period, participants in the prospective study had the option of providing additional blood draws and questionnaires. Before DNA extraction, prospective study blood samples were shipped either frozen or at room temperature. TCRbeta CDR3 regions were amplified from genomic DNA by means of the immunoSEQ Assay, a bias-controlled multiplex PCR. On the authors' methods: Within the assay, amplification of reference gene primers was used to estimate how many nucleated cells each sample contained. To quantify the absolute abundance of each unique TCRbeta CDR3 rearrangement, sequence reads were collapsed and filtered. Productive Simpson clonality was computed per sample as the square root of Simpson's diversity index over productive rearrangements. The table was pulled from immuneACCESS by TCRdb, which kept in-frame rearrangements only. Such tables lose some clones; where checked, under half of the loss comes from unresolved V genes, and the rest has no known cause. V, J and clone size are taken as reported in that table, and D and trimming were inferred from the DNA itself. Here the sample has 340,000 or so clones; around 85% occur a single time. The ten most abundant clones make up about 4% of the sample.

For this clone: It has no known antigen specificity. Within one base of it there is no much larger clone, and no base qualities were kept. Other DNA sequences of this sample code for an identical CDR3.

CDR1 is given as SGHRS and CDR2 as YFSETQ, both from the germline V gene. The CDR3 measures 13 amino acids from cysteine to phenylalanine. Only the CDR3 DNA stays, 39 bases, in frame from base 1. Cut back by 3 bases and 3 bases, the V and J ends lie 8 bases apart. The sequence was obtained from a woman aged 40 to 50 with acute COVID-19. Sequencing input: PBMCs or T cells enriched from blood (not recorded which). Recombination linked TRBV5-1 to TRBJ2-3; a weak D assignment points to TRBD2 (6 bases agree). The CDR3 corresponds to CASSSGGTDTQYF. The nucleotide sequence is TGCGCCAGCAGCTCCGGGGGAACAGATACGCAGTATTTT.